This T cell receptor (beta chain) is from a study of T cells after yellow fever vaccination. General observations from the study: The booster saw the reappearance of most primary-vaccination clones (approximately 97% CD4, around 90% CD8). Highly abundant clonotypes carried over from the bulk population could end up in FACS-sorted repertoires as contaminants. Clonotype sharing between CD4 and CD8 compartments was small.

This CDR3 comprises 12 residues. CDR1 and CDR2 from the germline V gene are SGHDN and FVKESK. TCR cDNA, made by 5'RACE template switching, carried an added universal primer site and UMIs. TCRdb analysed the 5' RACE reads with MiXCR anew, one entry per CDR3 protein. This sample carries about 550,000 distinct CDR3 sequences, less than 20% of them seen once, and the ten largest clones take around 15%. As to this clonotype: Its antigen is as yet unknown. The junction departs from the called germline gene at one end, perhaps through a read error.

The sample consisted of PBMCs, taken 15 days after the yellow fever booster vaccination. The sequence derives from a man aged 30 to 45 who received the YFV17D yellow fever vaccine. V gene TRBV14 combines with J gene TRBJ2-7; D not certain. The CDR3 sequence is CASSQDLGVTDF. CDR3 DNA: TGTGCCAGCAGCCAAGATCTGGGCGTGACGGACTTC.